This paragraph reports one T cell receptor beta chain. Its antigen is not known. Heparinised blood was drawn once per donor, averaging roughly 120 mL. The sample originates from a study of beta chain features in type 1 diabetes. Whole-study results and caveats: Across all four CD4+ subsets, people with type 1 diabetes showed modestly shorter TCRB CDR3s. PCR might favor shorter templates, equally in patients and controls.

The CDR3 sequence is 13 residues long. Trimming left V 11 bases short and J 4 bases short, with 15 bases between. Germline V lookup: CDR1 ENHRY, CDR2 SYGVKD. Investigators reverse transcribed all isolated RNA, so they sequenced expressed TCRB transcripts. TCRdb keeps only in-frame clones here, not all; method: immunoSEQ multiplex PCR. The table has roughly 130,000 clones, about 10% seen once. Material: central memory CD4+ T cells from blood. This sequence was found in a man aged 18 to 29 in good health. V usage is TRBV10-3 and J usage is TRBJ1-5, with a tentative D call TRBD1 (5 bases). The chain's CDR3 is CASGGGSNQPQHF. Here the CDR3 DNA reads TGTGCCTCCGGCGGGGGATCTAATCAGCCCCAGCATTTT.